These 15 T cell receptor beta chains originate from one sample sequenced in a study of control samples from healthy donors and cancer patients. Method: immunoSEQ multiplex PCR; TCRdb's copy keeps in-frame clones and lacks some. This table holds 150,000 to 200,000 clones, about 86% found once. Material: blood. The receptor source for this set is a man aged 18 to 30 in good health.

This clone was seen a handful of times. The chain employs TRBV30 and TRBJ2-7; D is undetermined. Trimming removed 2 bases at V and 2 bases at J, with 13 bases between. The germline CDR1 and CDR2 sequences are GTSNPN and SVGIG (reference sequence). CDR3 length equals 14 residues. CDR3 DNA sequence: TGTGCCTGGAGTTGGAGACTGGTTCCCTACGAGCAGTACTTC. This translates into CAWSWRLVPYEQYF.

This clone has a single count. CDR3 coding DNA: TGTGCCAGCAGTCACAGGGGCACTGAAGCTTTCTTT. Translated: CASSHRGTEAFF. The chain couples TRBV7-9 to TRBJ1-1; 7 bases line up with TRBD1. V dropped 6 bases and J dropped 4; count of bases not matched to a gene: 2. The CDR3 contains 12 residues. CDR1 and CDR2 from the germline V gene are SEHNR and FQNEAQ (reference sequence).

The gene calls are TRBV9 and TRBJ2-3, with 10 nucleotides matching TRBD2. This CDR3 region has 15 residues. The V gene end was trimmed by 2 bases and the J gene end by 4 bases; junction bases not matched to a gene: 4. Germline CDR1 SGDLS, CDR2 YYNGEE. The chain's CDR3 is CASSVDSGGADTQYF. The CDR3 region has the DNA TGTGCCAGCAGCGTTGACAGCGGGGGGGCAGATACGCAGTATTTT.

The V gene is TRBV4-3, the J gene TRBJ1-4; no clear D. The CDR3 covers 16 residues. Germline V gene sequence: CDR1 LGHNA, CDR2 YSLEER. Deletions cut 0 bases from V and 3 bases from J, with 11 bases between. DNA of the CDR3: TGCGCCAGCAGCCAAGATGGGCAGGAACCTAATGAAAAACTGTTTTTT. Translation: CASSQDGQEPNEKLFF.

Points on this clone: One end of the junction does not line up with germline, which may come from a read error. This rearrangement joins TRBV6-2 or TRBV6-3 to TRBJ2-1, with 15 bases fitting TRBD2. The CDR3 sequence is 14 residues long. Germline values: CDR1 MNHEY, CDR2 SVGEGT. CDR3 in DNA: TGTGCCAGCAGCAAAGGACTAGCGGGGGGGCGTCCGGTCTTC. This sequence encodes CASSKGLAGGRPVF.

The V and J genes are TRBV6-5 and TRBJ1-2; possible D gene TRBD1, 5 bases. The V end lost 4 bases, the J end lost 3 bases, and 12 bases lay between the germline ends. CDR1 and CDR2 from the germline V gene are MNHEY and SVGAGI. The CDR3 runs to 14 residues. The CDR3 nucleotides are TGTGCCAGCAGTTCCCAGGGTTGGGACTATGGCTACACCTTC. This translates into CASSSQGWDYGYTF.

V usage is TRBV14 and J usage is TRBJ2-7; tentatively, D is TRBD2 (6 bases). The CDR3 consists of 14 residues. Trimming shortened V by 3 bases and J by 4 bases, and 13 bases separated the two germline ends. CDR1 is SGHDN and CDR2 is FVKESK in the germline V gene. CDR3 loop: CASSQREGRYEQYF. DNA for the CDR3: TGTGCCAGCAGCCAGAGAGAGGGGAGGTACGAGCAGTACTTC.

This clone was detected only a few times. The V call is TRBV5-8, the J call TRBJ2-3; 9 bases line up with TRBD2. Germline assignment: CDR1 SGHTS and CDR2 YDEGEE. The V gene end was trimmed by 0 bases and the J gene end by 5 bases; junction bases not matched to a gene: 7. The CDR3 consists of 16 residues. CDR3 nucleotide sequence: TGTGCCAGCAGCTTGGCGGCGGGGGGGGGTCGAGATACGCAGTATTTT. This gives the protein CASSLAAGGGRDTQYF.

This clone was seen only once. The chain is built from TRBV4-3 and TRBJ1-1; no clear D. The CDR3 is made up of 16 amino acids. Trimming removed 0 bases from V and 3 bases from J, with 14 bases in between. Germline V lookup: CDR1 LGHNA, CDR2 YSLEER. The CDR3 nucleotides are TGCGCCAGCAGCCAAGATCGGCGCCCGAGGGACACTGAAGCTTTCTTT. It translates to CASSQDRRPRDTEAFF.

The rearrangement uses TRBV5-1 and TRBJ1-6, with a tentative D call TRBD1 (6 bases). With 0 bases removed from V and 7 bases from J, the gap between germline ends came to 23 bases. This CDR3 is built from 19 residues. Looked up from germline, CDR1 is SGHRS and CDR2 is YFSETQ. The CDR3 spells CASSLAGTLGGAWNSPLHF. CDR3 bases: TGCGCCAGCAGCTTGGCCGGGACGCTTGGGGGCGCGTGGAATTCACCCCTCCACTTT.

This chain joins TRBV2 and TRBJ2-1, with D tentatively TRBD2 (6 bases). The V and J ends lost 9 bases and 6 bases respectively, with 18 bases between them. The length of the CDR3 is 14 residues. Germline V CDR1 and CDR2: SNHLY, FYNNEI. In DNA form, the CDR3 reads TGTGCCAGTATCACCGGGACTCGGGGCAATGAGCAGTTCTTC. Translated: CASITGTRGNEQFF.

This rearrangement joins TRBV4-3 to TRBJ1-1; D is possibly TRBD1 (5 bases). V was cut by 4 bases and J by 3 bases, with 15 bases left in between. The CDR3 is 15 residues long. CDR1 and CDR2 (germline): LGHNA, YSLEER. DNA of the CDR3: TGCGCCAGCAGCCCCACTATAGGGGACCACACTGAAGCTTTCTTT. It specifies CASSPTIGDHTEAFF.

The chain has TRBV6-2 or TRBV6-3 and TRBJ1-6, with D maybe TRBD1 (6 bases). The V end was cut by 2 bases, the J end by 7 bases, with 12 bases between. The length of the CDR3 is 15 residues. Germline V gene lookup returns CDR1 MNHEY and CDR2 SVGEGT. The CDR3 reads CASSYGGARNSPLHF. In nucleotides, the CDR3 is TGTGCCAGCAGTTACGGGGGGGCGCGGAATTCACCCCTCCACTTT.

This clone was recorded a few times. The CDR3 coding sequence is TGCAGCGTTGAGGGCATATTGAACACCGGGGAGCTGTTTTTT. Protein sequence: CSVEGILNTGELFF. The chain employs TRBV29-1 and TRBJ2-2; D not certain. Germline values: CDR1 SQVTM, CDR2 ANQGSEA. This CDR3 has 14 residues. V lost 3 bases and J 1 base, leaving 9 bases between the germline ends.

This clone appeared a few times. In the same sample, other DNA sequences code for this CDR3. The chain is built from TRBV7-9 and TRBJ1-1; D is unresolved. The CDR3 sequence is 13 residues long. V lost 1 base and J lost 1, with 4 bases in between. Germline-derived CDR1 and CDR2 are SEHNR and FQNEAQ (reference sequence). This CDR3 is CASSLGQNTEAFF. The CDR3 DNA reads TGTGCCAGCAGCTTAGGACAGAACACTGAAGCTTTCTTT.